A single sample gave rise to the 11 T cell receptor beta chains below, sequenced in a study of blood T cell repertoires in COVID-19. Assay: immunoSEQ multiplex PCR; the TCRdb copy retains only in-frame clones and omits some. In the table there are 170,000 or so clones, 80% to 90% of which are singletons. The sequencing input was peripheral blood. These receptors originate from a woman aged 18 to 35 who had recovered from COVID-19.

This clone is a singleton in its sample. J is TRBJ2-3 and V is TRBV18; tentative D call: TRBD2 (6 bases). Trimming removed 6 bases from V and 2 bases from J, with 15 bases in between. This CDR3 has 15 residues. In germline, CDR1 is KGHSH, CDR2 LQKENI. CDR3 DNA sequence: TGTGCCAGCTCCTCAAAGGGACTCGACACAGATACGCAGTATTTT. It yields the protein CASSSKGLDTDTQYF.

The gene calls are TRBV12-3 or TRBV12-4 and TRBJ2-2; D call uncertain. V gave up 5 bases and J gave up 4 bases, with 8 bases separating them. The CDR3 extends over 13 amino acids. In DNA form, the CDR3 reads TGTGCCAGCAGTCGCGTGGTCACCGGGGAGCTGTTTTTT. Protein: CASSRVVTGELFF.

V and J are TRBV19 and TRBJ2-2, with 9 nucleotides matching TRBD1. Trimming took 5 bases from V and 7 from J; bases not matched to a gene: 11. Germline-derived CDR1 and CDR2 are LNHDA and SQIVND (reference sequence). The CDR3 sequence is 16 residues long. The CDR3 DNA reads TGTGCCAGTAGTCGAAGCGGGACAGGGAGAGGCGGGGAGCTGTTTTTT. Encoded protein: CASSRSGTGRGGELFF.

The chain recombines TRBV12-5 with TRBJ2-3, with 10 bases that match TRBD2. CDR1 is LGHNT, CDR2 FRNRAP, per germline. The J segment lost 3 bases and the V segment lost 2 bases, leaving 8 bases of the junction unmatched. This CDR3 contains 17 residues. The CDR3 DNA is TGTGCTAGTGGTTTGCCCCGCACTAGCGGGAAAACAGATACGCAGTATTTT. Residues: CASGLPRTSGKTDTQYF.

The chain joins TRBV4-3 to TRBJ1-1; 9 nucleotides agree with TRBD1. The CDR3 consists of 14 residues. The junction had 7 bases not matched to a gene; V was cut back by 6 bases and J by 5 bases. The V gene's germline CDR1 is LGHNA and CDR2 YSLEER. CDR3 region: CASRYTGGNTEAFF. The CDR3 nucleotides read TGCGCCAGCAGATATACAGGGGGCAATACTGAAGCTTTCTTT.

The V gene is TRBV28, the J gene TRBJ2-7; 11 nucleotides align to TRBD2. After removal of 5 bases from V and 6 bases from J, the junction contained 12 bases not matched to a gene. The CDR3 is 16 residues long. The germline V gene encodes CDR1 MDHEN and CDR2 SYDVKM. The CDR3 DNA is TGTGCCAGCAGTATCCGGGGTAGCGGGAGGGGCCCCGAGCAGTACGTC. Translating gives CASSIRGSGRGPEQYV.

The chain links TRBV13 to TRBJ2-5; 11 bases are a match to TRBD1. Trimming cost V 5 bases and J 5 bases; bases outside gene matches: 7. The CDR3 is 15 amino acids. The germline V gene has CDR1 PRHDT and CDR2 FYEKMQ (reference sequence). CDR3 DNA sequence: TGTGCCAGCAGCGATGGACAGGGGGCAGCGGAGACCCAGTACTTC. This encodes CASSDGQGAAETQYF. The variable domain in full, with the rest retrieved from reference TRBV13 and TRBJ2-5, is AAGVIQSPRHLIKEKRETATLKCYPIPRHDTVYWYQQGPGQDPQFLISFYEKMQSDKGSIPDRFSAQQFSDYHSELNMSSLELGDSALYFCASSDGQGAAETQYFGPGTRLLVL.

This chain joins TRBV19 and TRBJ1-5; TRBD1 is a possible D gene (6 bases). The germline V and J ends were trimmed by 3 bases and 4 bases, with 10 bases remaining between them. CDR1 is LNHDA and CDR2 is SQIVND in the germline V gene (reference sequence). This CDR3 contains 14 residues. CDR3: CASSILQGNQPQHF. The CDR3, as DNA: TGTGCCAGTAGTATTCTCCAGGGGAATCAGCCCCAGCATTTT.

The chain couples TRBV6-2 or TRBV6-3 to TRBJ1-5, with 7 bases lining up with TRBD1. Germline V lookup: CDR1 MNHEY, CDR2 SVGEGT. V lost 5 bases, J lost 10 bases, and 14 bases stayed unmatched. The CDR3 extends over 15 amino acids. CDR3 sequence (DNA): TGTGCCAGCAGTCCGCGGACAGGTATAGATTTTCCCCAGCATTTT. Its protein product is CASSPRTGIDFPQHF.

The CDR3 DNA reads TGTGCCAGCAGCACACATTCCGGGGAGCTGTTTTTT. It yields the protein CASSTHSGELFF. The genes are TRBV9 and TRBJ2-2, with no clear D. The V gene's germline CDR1 is SGDLS and CDR2 YYNGEE. Trimming left V 4 bases short and J 6 bases short, with 7 bases between. There are 12 residues in the CDR3.

The rearrangement links TRBV12-3 or TRBV12-4 to TRBJ2-1; D gene unclear. This CDR3 is built from 12 residues. Trimming pared 7 bases from V and 3 bases from J, leaving 7 bases between. CDR3 protein: CASTSGYNEQFF. The CDR3 coding sequence is TGTGCCAGCACCTCGGGCTACAATGAGCAGTTCTTC.